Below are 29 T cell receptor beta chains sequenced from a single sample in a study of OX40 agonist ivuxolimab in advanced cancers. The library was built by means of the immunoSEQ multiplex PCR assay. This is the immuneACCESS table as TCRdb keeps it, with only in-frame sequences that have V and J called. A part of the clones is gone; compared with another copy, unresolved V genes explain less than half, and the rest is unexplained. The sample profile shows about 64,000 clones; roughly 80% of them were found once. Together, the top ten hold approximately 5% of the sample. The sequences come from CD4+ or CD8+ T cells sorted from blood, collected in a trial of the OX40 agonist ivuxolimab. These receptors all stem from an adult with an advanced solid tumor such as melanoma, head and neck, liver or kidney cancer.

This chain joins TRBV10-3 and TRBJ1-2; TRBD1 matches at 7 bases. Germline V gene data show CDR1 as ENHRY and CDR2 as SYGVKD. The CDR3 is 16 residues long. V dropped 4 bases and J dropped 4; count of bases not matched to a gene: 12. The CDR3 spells CAISAMTGPLAYGYTF. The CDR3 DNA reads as TGTGCCATCAGTGCGATGACAGGGCCCCTAGCCTATGGCTACACCTTC.

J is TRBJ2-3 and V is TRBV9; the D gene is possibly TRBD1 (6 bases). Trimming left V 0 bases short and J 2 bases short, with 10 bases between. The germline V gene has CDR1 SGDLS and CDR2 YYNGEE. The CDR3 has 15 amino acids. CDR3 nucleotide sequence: TGTGCCAGCAGCGTAGTGGCAGGGGCCACAGATACGCAGTATTTT. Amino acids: CASSVVAGATDTQYF.

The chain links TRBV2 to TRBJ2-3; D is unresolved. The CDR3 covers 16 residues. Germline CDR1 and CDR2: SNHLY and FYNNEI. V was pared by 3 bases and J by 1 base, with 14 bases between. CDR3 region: CASSDFGGPRTDTQYF. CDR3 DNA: TGTGCCAGCAGTGATTTCGGCGGCCCCCGCACAGATACGCAGTATTTT.

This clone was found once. The CDR3 DNA sequence: TGTGCCAGCAGCTATCAGACAGGTCTGATGTTTTGGGGCTACACCTTC. The encoded protein is CASSYQTGLMFWGYTF. The chain couples TRBV21-1 to TRBJ1-2; the D call in the table, TRBD1, was not verified against the DNA. TRBV21-1 is a pseudogene. The CDR3 is 16 amino acids.

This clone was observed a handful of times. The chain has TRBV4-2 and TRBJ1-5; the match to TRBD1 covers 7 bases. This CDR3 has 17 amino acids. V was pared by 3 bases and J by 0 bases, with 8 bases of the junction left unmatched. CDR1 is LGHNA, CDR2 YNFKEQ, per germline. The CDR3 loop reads CASSHDTGVSSNQPQHF. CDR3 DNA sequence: TGTGCCAGCAGCCATGACACAGGGGTTAGTAGCAATCAGCCCCAGCATTTT.

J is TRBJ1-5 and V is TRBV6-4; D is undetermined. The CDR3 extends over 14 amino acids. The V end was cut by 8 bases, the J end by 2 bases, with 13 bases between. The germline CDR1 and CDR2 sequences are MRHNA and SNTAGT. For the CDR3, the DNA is TGTGCCAGCCCCGGGCTGGATGGCAATCAGCCCCAGCATTTT. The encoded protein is CASPGLDGNQPQHF.

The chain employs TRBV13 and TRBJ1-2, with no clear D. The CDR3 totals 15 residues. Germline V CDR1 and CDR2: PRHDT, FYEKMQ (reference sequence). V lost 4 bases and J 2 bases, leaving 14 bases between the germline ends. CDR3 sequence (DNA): TGTGCCAGCAGCTCCGGACGGAAGGGAAACTATGGCTACACCTTC. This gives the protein CASSSGRKGNYGYTF.

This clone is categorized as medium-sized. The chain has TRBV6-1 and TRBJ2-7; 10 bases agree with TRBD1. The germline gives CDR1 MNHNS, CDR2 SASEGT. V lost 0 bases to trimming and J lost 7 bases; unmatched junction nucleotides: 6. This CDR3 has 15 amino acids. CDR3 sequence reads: CASSEAEGTGEEQYF. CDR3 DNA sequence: TGTGCCAGCAGTGAAGCGGAAGGGACAGGGGAAGAGCAGTACTTC.

The CDR3 reads CASSVSGGTSYNEQFF. The CDR3, as DNA: TGTGCCAGCAGTGTTAGCGGGGGGACCAGCTACAATGAGCAGTTCTTC. The gene calls are TRBV6-1 and TRBJ2-1, with TRBD2 identical over 10 bases. Unmatched junction bases numbered 6, after V lost 4 bases and J lost 3 bases. This CDR3 has 16 residues. The germline gives CDR1 MNHNS, CDR2 SASEGT.

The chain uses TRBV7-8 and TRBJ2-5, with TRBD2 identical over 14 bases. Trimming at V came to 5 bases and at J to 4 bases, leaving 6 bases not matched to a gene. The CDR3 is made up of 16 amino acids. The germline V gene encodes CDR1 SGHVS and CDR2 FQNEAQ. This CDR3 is CASSPGLAGAIETQYF. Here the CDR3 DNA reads TGTGCCAGCAGCCCGGGACTAGCGGGGGCTATAGAGACCCAGTACTTC. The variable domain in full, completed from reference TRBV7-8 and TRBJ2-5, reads GAGVSQSPRYKVAKRGQDVALRCDPISGHVSLFWYQQALGQGPEFLTYFQNEAQLDKSGLPSDRFFAERPEGSVSTLKIQRTQQEDSAVYLCASSPGLAGAIETQYFGPGTRLLVL.

CDR3 in DNA: TGTGCCAGCAGCCCGGCTACAGTCCTCCAAGAGACCCAGTACTTC. Its protein product is CASSPATVLQETQYF. The V and J genes are TRBV5-6 and TRBJ2-5; D unclear. Germline V gives CDR1 SGHDT, CDR2 YYEEEE. The CDR3 runs 15 residues. Trimming stripped 4 bases from V and 1 base from J, with 14 bases between.

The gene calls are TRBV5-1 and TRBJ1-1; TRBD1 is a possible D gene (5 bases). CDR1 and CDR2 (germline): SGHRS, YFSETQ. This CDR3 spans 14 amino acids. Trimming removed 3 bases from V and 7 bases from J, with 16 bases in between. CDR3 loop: CASSSWDAAVEAFF. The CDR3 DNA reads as TGCGCCAGCAGCTCATGGGACGCCGCGGTTGAAGCTTTCTTT.

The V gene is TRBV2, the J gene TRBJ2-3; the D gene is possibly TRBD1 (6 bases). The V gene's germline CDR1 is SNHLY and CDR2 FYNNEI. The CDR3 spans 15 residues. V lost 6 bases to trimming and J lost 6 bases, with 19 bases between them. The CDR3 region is CASSNRAPAWDTQYF. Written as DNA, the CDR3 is TGTGCCAGCAGCAACAGGGCTCCCGCGTGGGATACGCAGTATTTT.

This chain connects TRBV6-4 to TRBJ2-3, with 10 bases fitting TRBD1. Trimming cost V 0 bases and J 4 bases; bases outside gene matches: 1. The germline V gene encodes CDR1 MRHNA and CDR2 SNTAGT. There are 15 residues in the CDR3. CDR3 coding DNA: TGTGCCAGCAGTGACTCGACAGGGGGCGCAGATACGCAGTATTTT. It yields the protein CASSDSTGGADTQYF.

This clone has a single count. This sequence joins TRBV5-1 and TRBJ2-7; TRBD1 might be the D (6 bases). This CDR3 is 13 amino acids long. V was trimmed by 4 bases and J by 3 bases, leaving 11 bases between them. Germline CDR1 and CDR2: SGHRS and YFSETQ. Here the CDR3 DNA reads TGCGCCAGCAGCCATCCACAGGGCTACGAGCAGTACTTC. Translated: CASSHPQGYEQYF.

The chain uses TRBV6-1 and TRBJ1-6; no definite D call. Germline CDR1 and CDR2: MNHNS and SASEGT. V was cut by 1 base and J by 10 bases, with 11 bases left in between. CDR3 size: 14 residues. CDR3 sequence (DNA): TGTGCCAGCAGTGAAGAAATGGGTCGATCACCCCTCCACTTT. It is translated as CASSEEMGRSPLHF.

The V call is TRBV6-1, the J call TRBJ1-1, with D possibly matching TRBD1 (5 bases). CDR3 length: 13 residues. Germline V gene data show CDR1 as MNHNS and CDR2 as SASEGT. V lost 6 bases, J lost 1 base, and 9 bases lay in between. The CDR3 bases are TGTGCCAGCAGCTTGGACACGAACACTGAAGCTTTCTTT. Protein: CASSLDTNTEAFF.

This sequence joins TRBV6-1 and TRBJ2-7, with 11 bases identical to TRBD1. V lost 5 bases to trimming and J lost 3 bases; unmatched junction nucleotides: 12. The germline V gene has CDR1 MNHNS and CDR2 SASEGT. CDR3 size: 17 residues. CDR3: CASSKGAGTGGFYEQYF. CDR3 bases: TGTGCCAGCAGTAAAGGGGCGGGGACAGGGGGTTTCTACGAGCAGTACTTC.

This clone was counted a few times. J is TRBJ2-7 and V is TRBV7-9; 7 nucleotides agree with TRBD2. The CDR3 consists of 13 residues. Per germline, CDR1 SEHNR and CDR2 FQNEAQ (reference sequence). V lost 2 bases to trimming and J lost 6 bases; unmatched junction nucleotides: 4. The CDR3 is CASSLFPGGEQYF. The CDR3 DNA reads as TGTGCCAGCAGCTTATTCCCGGGGGGCGAGCAGTACTTC.

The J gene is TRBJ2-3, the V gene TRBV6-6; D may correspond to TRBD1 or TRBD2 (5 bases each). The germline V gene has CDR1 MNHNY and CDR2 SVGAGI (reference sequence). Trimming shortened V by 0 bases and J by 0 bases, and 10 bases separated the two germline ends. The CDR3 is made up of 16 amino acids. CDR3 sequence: CASSYSKGTSTDTQYF. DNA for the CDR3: TGTGCCAGCAGTTACTCAAAGGGGACGAGCACAGATACGCAGTATTTT.

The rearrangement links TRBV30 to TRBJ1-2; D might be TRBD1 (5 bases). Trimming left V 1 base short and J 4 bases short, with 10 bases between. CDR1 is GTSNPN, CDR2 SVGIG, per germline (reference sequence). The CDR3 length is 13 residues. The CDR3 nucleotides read TGTGCCTGGAGTGGGGGGAGACGCTATGGCTACACCTTC. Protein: CAWSGGRRYGYTF.

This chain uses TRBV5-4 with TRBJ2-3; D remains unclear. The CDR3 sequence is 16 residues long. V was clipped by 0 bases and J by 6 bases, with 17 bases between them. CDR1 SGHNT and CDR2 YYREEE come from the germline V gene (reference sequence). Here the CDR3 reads CASSLDPDHYRDTQYF. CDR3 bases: TGTGCCAGCAGCTTGGATCCGGATCATTACCGGGATACGCAGTATTTT.

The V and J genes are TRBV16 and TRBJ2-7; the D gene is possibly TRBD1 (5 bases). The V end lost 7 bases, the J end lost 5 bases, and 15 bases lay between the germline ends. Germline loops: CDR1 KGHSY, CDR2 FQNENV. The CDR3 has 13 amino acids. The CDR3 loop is CASNGREKNEQYF. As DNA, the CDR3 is TGTGCCAGCAATGGCAGGGAAAAGAACGAGCAGTACTTC.

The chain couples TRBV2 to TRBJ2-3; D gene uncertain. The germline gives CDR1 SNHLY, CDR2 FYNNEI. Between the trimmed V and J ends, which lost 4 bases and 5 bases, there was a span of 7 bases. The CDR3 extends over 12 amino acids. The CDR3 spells CASSGREDTQYF. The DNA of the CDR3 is TGTGCCAGCAGTGGTAGGGAAGATACGCAGTATTTT. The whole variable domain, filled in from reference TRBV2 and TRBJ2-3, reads EPEVTQTPSHQVTQMGQEVILRCVPISNHLYFYWYRQILGQKVEFLVSFYNNEISEKSEIFDDQFSVERPDGSNFTLKIRSTKLEDSAMYFCASSGREDTQYFGPGTRLTVL.

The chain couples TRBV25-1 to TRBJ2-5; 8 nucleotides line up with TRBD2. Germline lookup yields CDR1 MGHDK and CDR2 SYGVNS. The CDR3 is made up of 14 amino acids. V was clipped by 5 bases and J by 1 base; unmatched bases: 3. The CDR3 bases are TGTGCCAGCAGTTTTACTAGCGGCCAAGAGACCCAGTACTTC. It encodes CASSFTSGQETQYF.

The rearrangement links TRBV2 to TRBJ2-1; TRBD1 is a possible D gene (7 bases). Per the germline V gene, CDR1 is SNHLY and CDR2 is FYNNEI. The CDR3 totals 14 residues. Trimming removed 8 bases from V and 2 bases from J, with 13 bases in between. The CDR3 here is CASRGTDTYNEQFF. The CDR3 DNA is TGTGCCAGCCGCGGGACAGACACCTACAATGAGCAGTTCTTC.

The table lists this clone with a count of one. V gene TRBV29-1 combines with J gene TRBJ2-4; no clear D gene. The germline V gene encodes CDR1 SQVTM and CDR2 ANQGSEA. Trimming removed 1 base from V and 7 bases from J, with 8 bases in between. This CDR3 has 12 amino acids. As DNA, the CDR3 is TGCAGCGTTGAAGTATCCGGGAACATTCAGTACTTC. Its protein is CSVEVSGNIQYF.

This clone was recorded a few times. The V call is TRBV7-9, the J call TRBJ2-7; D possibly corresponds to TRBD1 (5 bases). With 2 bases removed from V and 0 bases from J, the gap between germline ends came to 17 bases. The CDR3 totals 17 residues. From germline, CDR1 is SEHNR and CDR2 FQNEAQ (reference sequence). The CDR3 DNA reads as TGTGCCAGCAGCTTATCTGTTTGGCAGGGAACCTCCTACGAGCAGTACTTC. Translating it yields CASSLSVWQGTSYEQYF.

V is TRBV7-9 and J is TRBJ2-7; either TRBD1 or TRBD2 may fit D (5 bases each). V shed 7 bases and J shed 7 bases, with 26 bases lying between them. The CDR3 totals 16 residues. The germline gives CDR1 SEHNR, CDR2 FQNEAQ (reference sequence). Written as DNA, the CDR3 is TGTGCCAGCACGCACCCCCCGACAGAGCGGATGGGGGAGCAGTACTTC. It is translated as CASTHPPTERMGEQYF. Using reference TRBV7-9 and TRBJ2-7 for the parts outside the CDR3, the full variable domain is DTGVSQNPRHKITKRGQNVTFRCDPISEHNRLYWYRQTLGQGPEFLTYFQNEAQLEKSRLLSDRFSAERPKGSFSTLEIQRTEQGDSAMYLCASTHPPTERMGEQYFGPGTRLTVT.